This is a list of T cell receptor beta chains from one sample in a study of blood T cell repertoires in COVID-19. The repertoire was sequenced with immunoSEQ multiplex PCR; TCRdb's copy has only in-frame clones and lacks some. The profile shows under 200,000 clones, approximately 90% of them singletons. The sequenced sample consisted of peripheral blood. Receptor source: a man aged 18 to 35 with acute or convalescent COVID-19. Both conserved end residues are part of each CDR3. The D gene is left open where the match is weak. Size is omitted from some rows. Given values are once, few, many or a class for expanded clones.

CASNQDSYQPQHF	TGTGCCAGCAACCAGGACAGCTATCAGCCCCAGCATTTT	-	TRBV2	TRBJ1-5	-
CASWTMGSEKLFF	TGTGCCAGTTGGACAATGGGAAGTGAAAAACTGTTTTTT	-	TRBV6-5	TRBJ1-4	-
CSVESDRGGEKLFF	TGCAGCGTTGAGTCGGACAGGGGGGGTGAAAAACTGTTTTTT	TRBD1	TRBV29-1	TRBJ1-4	-
CASSLTGNTEAFF	TGCGCCAGCAGCCTGACAGGGAACACTGAAGCTTTCTTT	-	TRBV5-1	TRBJ1-1	-
CAAEDGAGTDTQYF	TGTGCCGCAGAGGATGGGGCAGGCACAGATACGCAGTATTTT	-	TRBV7-9	TRBJ2-3	-
CASSIDRVGTRELFF	TGTGCCAGCAGCATCGACAGGGTTGGGACGAGGGAGCTGTTTTTT	TRBD1	TRBV27	TRBJ2-2	-
CASSLVKGLGGGYTF	TGTGCCAGCAGCTTAGTGAAGGGCCTAGGGGGTGGCTACACCTTC	-	TRBV7-2	TRBJ1-2	-
CATGRRENTGELFF	TGTGCCACGGGAAGACGGGAGAACACCGGGGAGCTGTTTTTT	-	TRBV9	TRBJ2-2	once
CAWSAGVTGEKLFF	TGTGCCTGGAGTGCGGGGGTCACAGGAGAAAAACTGTTTTTT	-	TRBV30	TRBJ1-4	-
CSVSTRLSYEQYF	TGCAGCGTTAGTACCAGGCTCTCCTACGAGCAGTACTTC	-	TRBV29-1	TRBJ2-7	-
CASSIKVRGPGETQYF	TGTGCGAGTTCGATAAAGGTGCGGGGTCCGGGAGAGACCCAGTACTTC	-	TRBV21-1	TRBJ2-5	-
CASSLDQGIGGYTF	TGTGCCAGCAGCTTAGATCAGGGGATCGGTGGCTACACCTTC	-	TRBV11-2	TRBJ1-2	once
CASSLGGQSYYGYTF	TGTGCCAGCAGCTTAGGAGGGCAGTCCTACTATGGCTACACCTTC	-	TRBV7-9	TRBJ1-2	-